This TCR beta chain was retrieved from a study of human T cells and chemical hapten exposure. Study findings and constraints: TCRs exceeding a frequency of 1 in 1000 stayed unchanged under DPC sensitization.

This sample's time point: pre-sensitization, week 0. Treatment specified: therapeutic diphenylcyclopropenone sensitization with weekly scalp DPC. The CDR3 consists of 12 residues. V lost 6 bases, J lost 4 bases, and 11 bases lay in between. Germline CDR1 and CDR2: DFQATT and SNEGSKA (reference sequence). This clonotype came up a few times. Its antigen is currently unknown. Each CDR3 protein gets one entry after TCRdb re-called the RACE reads with MiXCR. Of under 45,000 distinct CDR3 sequences listed, over 9.5% are singletons. The input for sequencing was whole blood, taken in connection with sensitization to the hapten diphenylcyclopropenone (DPC). The V call is TRBV20-1, the J call TRBJ2-3; no clear D gene. This sequence was found in a man aged 25 to 40 with alopecia areata. Some clones in this sample may be carry-over from other donors' samples. For the CDR3, the DNA is TGCAGTGCCCCACTCGCCGCAGATACGCAGTATTTT. This encodes CSAPLAADTQYF.